This T cell receptor beta chain was recovered during a study of T cell responses to AZD1222 COVID-19 vaccine. Study information: Pooling was applied to second doses at about 4 or about 12 weeks.

This clone was recorded only once. Antigen: not known. Whole-study findings and limits: Seropositivity was recorded at baseline in only a handful of AZD1222 recipients. Sampled repertoires all dated from after the peak T cell response. Within unmutated variant regions lay the reported targets of nearly half of spike-specific TCRs.

Method: immunoSEQ multiplex PCR; TCRdb's copy keeps in-frame clones and lacks some. The sample has about 110,000 clones; approximately 90% are singletons. The TCR was taken from an adult in good health. The source was peripheral blood, collected on day 0 of AZD1222 vaccination.

CDR3 in amino acids: CAWTRTPNYGYTF. The CDR3, as DNA: TGTGCCTGGACGCGGACGCCGAACTATGGCTACACCTTC. V usage is TRBV30 and J usage is TRBJ1-2; unclear D gene. CDR3 size: 13 residues. Per the germline V gene, CDR1 is GTSNPN and CDR2 is SVGIG (reference sequence). Trimming pared 4 bases from V and 2 bases from J, leaving 11 bases between.